This TCR beta chain was obtained from a study of blood T cells in healthy people across ages. Looked up from germline, CDR1 is SGHVS and CDR2 is FQNEAQ. This CDR3 spans 17 amino acids. V lost 3 bases, J lost 0 bases, and 15 bases lay in between. Next came a second PCR, run for about 6 to 12 cycles, which used a sample-barcoded 5' primer along with a J-beta primer mix. Each CDR3 protein gets one entry after TCRdb re-called the 5' RACE reads with MiXCR. The repertoire holds 1.5 million or so distinct CDR3 sequences, with 42% as singletons. The V and J genes are TRBV7-8 and TRBJ1-3, with D unclear. The sequence was obtained from a woman aged 18 to 35 in good health. The sequenced material came from blood. The CDR3 nucleotides read TGTGCCAGCAGCTTGAGCGTCGGGCGGGACTCTGGAAACACCATATATTTT. It codes for CASSLSVGRDSGNTIYF. The full variable domain, completed using reference TRBV7-8 and TRBJ1-3, is GAGVSQSPRYKVAKRGQDVALRCDPISGHVSLFWYQQALGQGPEFLTYFQNEAQLDKSGLPSDRFFAERPEGSVSTLKIQRTQQEDSAVYLCASSLSVGRDSGNTIYFGEGSWLTVV.